Below, 12 T cell receptor beta chains from the same sample are listed, as sequenced in a study of identical twins. TCRdb re-called the 5' RACE reads through MiXCR, storing one row per CDR3 protein. Here the sample spans hundreds of thousands of distinct CDR3 sequences, 9.4% being singletons. Sequencing was carried out using memory (CD45RO+) T cells sorted from blood. Source of these receptors: a woman between 18 and 30 years old in good health.

Many counts were recorded for this clonotype. For the CDR3, the DNA is TGCGCCAGCAGCCAAGCGTCCGGCCGGGGGGGCCTTTGGTTCTTC. It specifies CASSQASGRGGLWFF. The gene calls are TRBV5-1 and TRBJ2-1; 8 bases map to TRBD2. Germline CDR1 SGHRS, CDR2 YFSETQ. This CDR3 has 15 residues. The V segment lost 4 bases and the J segment 15 bases; nucleotides outside the gene matches: 18. The full variable domain, with the rest looked up from reference TRBV5-1 and TRBJ2-1, is KAGVTQTPRYLIKTRGQQVTLSCSPISGHRSVSWYQQTPGQGLQFLFEYFSETQRNKGNFPGRFSGRQFSNSRSEMNVSTLELGDSALYLCASSQASGRGGLWFFGPGTRLTVL.

Ten or more counts support this clonotype. V is TRBV5-1 and J is TRBJ1-6; TRBD1 might be the D (5 bases). Looked up from germline, CDR1 is SGHRS and CDR2 is YFSETQ. The CDR3 spans 11 residues. Trimming pared 0 bases from V and 13 bases from J, leaving 5 bases between. The CDR3 DNA is TGCGCCAGCAGCTTGGAGGGGCCCCTCCACTTT. As protein: CASSLEGPLHF.

The V gene is TRBV20-1, the J gene TRBJ2-3; 9 bases agree with TRBD2. The CDR3 length is 16 residues. The J segment lost 0 bases and the V segment lost 3 bases, leaving 7 bases of the junction unmatched. CDR1 is DFQATT, CDR2 SNEGSKA, per germline (reference sequence). The CDR3 reads CSARGGGAASTDTQYF. The DNA for the CDR3 is TGCAGTGCTAGGGGCGGGGGGGCCGCTAGCACAGATACGCAGTATTTT.

The sample holds a few counts of this clonotype. The chain joins TRBV5-4 to TRBJ2-3; no clear D. The CDR3 runs 13 residues. Trimming took 3 bases from V and 5 from J, leaving 10 bases between them. The V gene's germline CDR1 is SGHNT and CDR2 YYREEE (reference sequence). CDR3 coding DNA: TGTGCCAGCAGCTCTTATGGGTTAGATACGCAGTATTTT. This translates into CASSSYGLDTQYF.

The chain couples TRBV12-3 or TRBV12-4 to TRBJ2-7; unclear D gene. V gave up 7 bases and J gave up 5 bases, with 9 bases separating them. The CDR3 has 11 residues. The CDR3 coding sequence is TGTGCCAGCACCCTATTCCACGAGCAGTACTTC. This gives the protein CASTLFHEQYF.

The chain couples TRBV20-1 to TRBJ2-5; 11 nucleotides agree with TRBD2. In germline, CDR1 is DFQATT, CDR2 SNEGSKA (reference sequence). V lost 6 bases and J lost 4; bases outside the gene matches: 7. The CDR3 loop spans 14 amino acids. CDR3 sequence: CSAYSGGGAETQYF. The CDR3, as DNA: TGCAGTGCCTATAGCGGGGGGGGCGCAGAGACCCAGTACTTC.

The chain joins TRBV5-1 to TRBJ2-3, with 8 bases lining up with TRBD1. From germline, CDR1 is SGHRS and CDR2 YFSETQ. The CDR3 is 16 residues long. V dropped 2 bases and J dropped 8; count of bases not matched to a gene: 13. CDR3 DNA: TGCGCCAGCAGCTTACCTTCGGCCAGGGGGCCGGTTACGCAGTATTTT. Translated, it gives CASSLPSARGPVTQYF.

This clonotype was found many times. The chain carries TRBV6-1 and TRBJ2-1, with 10 bases identical to TRBD2. Germline trimming cut 7 bases from V and 6 bases from J; bases unmatched to any gene: 9. Per the germline V gene, CDR1 is MNHNS and CDR2 is SASEGT. CDR3 length: 15 amino acids. CDR3 in amino acids: CASTKGSGGGNEQFF. The CDR3 DNA reads TGTGCCAGCACCAAGGGCAGCGGGGGGGGCAATGAGCAGTTCTTC.

In its sample, this clonotype was seen a few times. The rearrangement links TRBV12-3 or TRBV12-4 to TRBJ2-3; unclear D gene. The CDR3 runs to 15 residues. The V gene lost 5 bases and the J gene lost 1 base, with 13 bases spanning the gap. The CDR3 is CASSVPPSGTDTQYF. The CDR3 DNA reads as TGTGCCAGCAGTGTCCCACCGAGCGGCACAGATACGCAGTATTTT.

This rearrangement joins TRBV11-2 to TRBJ2-1; TRBD2 matches 10 bases. The CDR3 is 20 amino acids. Germline V gene lookup returns CDR1 SGHAT and CDR2 FQNNGV. J was trimmed by 0 bases and V by 5 bases; bases with no gene match: 16. The CDR3 spells CASSQRPTSGTVSSYNEQFF. As DNA, the CDR3 is TGTGCCAGCAGCCAAAGACCAACTAGCGGGACAGTATCCTCCTACAATGAGCAGTTCTTC.

V gene TRBV4-3 combines with J gene TRBJ2-2, with D tentatively TRBD2 (6 bases). The V gene's germline CDR1 is LGHNA and CDR2 YSLEER. The CDR3 extends over 15 amino acids. V dropped 1 base and J dropped 7 bases, with 13 bases sitting between them. CDR3 nucleotide sequence: TGCGCCAGCAGCCAAGGTCAACTAGCCTTCGGGGAGCTGTTTTTT. Its translation is CASSQGQLAFGELFF.

This clonotype was counted between two and nine times. This chain uses TRBV9 with TRBJ2-7; D is uncertain. The CDR3 totals 15 residues. The germline gives CDR1 SGDLS, CDR2 YYNGEE. V shed 0 bases and J shed 3 bases, with 13 bases lying between them. CDR3 sequence (DNA): TGTGCCAGCAGCGTAGACGCCCCATTGTACTACGAGCAGTACTTC. Its translation: CASSVDAPLYYEQYF.